These T cell receptor beta chains were read from a single sample in a study of T cells after yellow fever vaccination. TCRdb re-analysed the 5' RACE reads in MiXCR, keeping a single row per CDR3 protein. The repertoire has some 220,000 distinct CDR3 sequences, approximately 3% of them found once; the top ten carry 3.2%. Here the sequenced sample was CD4+ T cells sorted from PBMCs, taken 10 days after the yellow fever booster vaccination. Source of these receptors: a man younger than 35 who received the YFV17D yellow fever vaccine. Each CDR3 is given with its conserved first and last residue.

v_call,j_call,cdr3_aa
TRBV2,TRBJ2-1,CASSFDREQFF
TRBV4-3,TRBJ2-1,CASSQDFRYYNEQFF
TRBV29-1,TRBJ1-5,CSVEGCQPQHF
TRBV5-4,TRBJ2-5,CASSLGQGLGETQYF
TRBV12-3/TRBV12-4,TRBJ1-6,CASTPGAGLGSPLHF
TRBV7-2,TRBJ2-5,CASSRSGGGETQYF
TRBV6-1,TRBJ2-5,CASSVWGAQETQYF
TRBV12-3/TRBV12-4,TRBJ1-4,CASSRQEGREKLFF
TRBV19,TRBJ1-2,CASRITGVRGYTF
TRBV7-7,TRBJ2-3,CASSQSGGWSDTQYF
TRBV29-1,TRBJ2-5,CSVEGQGARETQYF
TRBV20-1,TRBJ2-5,CSASEPAGTQETQYF
TRBV4-3,TRBJ2-7,CASSQEKGSFPYEQYF
TRBV7-9,TRBJ1-1,CASTPREDTEAFF
TRBV7-2,TRBJ1-2,CASSLSSGTGPINGYTF
TRBV5-4,TRBJ2-2,CASTPRANTGELFF
TRBV5-1,TRBJ2-1,CASSPSGGRSYNEQFF
TRBV20-1,TRBJ2-5,CSAFRTGAETQYF
TRBV6-2/TRBV6-3,TRBJ2-7,CASSPRSAEQYF
TRBV7-9,TRBJ2-5,CASSLEERTLQETQYF
TRBV9,TRBJ2-3,CASSVDHRTDTQYF
TRBV10-3,TRBJ2-5,CATAGQGSETQYF
TRBV21-1,TRBJ2-1,CASGRSVGYEQFF
TRBV7-9,TRBJ2-1,CASSLSGGEQFF
TRBV12-3/TRBV12-4,TRBJ2-3,CASSRDRTDTQYF
TRBV3-1,TRBJ1-4,CASSPSQERQKLFF
TRBV4-3,TRBJ2-2,CASSQEGGAGRHGELFF
TRBV5-1,TRBJ1-1,CASGPQGQPNTEAFF
TRBV4-2,TRBJ1-2,CASSTDRGGYTF
TRBV7-2,TRBJ2-3,CASRYNLAGATDTQYF
TRBV7-2,TRBJ1-2,CASSLDSAYGYTF
TRBV18,TRBJ1-5,CASSRDNNQPQHF
TRBV4-3,TRBJ2-2,CASSQSASPRSPGELFF
TRBV7-8,TRBJ2-1,CASSLNGGNSYNEQFF
TRBV30,TRBJ2-1,CAWSMRERSYNEQFF
TRBV28,TRBJ2-3,CASSELGRAAQTQYF
TRBV19,TRBJ1-5,CASSIDLRLPQHF
TRBV25-1,TRBJ2-1,CASSMRLTPADEQFF
TRBV10-2,TRBJ2-3,CASKVTDTQYF
TRBV6-2/TRBV6-3,TRBJ2-4,CASSYRGQGDIQYF
TRBV7-2,TRBJ1-3,CASSLVYRASGNTIYF
TRBV7-6,TRBJ2-2,CASSPNSGAGVHTGELFF